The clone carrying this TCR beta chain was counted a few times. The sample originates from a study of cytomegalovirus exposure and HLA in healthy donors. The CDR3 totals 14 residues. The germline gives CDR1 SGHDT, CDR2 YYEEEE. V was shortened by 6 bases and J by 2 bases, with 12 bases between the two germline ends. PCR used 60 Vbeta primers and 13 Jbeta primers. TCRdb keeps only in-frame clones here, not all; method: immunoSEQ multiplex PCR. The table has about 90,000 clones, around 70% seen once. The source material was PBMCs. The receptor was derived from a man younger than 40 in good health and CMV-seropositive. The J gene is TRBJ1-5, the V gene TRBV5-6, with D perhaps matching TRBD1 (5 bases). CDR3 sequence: CASTRTGGNQPQHF. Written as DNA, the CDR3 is TGTGCCAGCACCCGGACGGGGGGCAATCAGCCCCAGCATTTT.